This T cell receptor (beta chain) was sequenced for a study of T cell responses to AZD1222 COVID-19 vaccine (dated by TCRdb to the early 2020s). Study-wide context: AZD1222 recipients whose second dose came at about 4 weeks and those whose second dose came at about 12 weeks were combined into one group, since spike-specific TCR depth and breadth did not differ between the two schedules. Enrollment into the trials was organized by age into subgroups of 18-55, 56-69 and 70-plus years, and those subgroups contained about 160, 30 and 59 TCR-sequenced participants, respectively. TCR sequencing was performed for over 230 trial participants, of whom around 200 were given two doses of AZD1222 and approximately 25 were given two doses of MenACWY control vaccine.

CDR1 and CDR2, per the germline V gene, are SGHRS and YFSETQ. Here V drops 3 bases and J drops 8 bases, and the junction holds 10 bases not matched to any gene. From its cysteine to its phenylalanine, the CDR3 spans 15 amino acids. This entry keeps only the CDR3 DNA: 45 bases, framed from base 1. What the research found in general, with its limitations: Conclusions about previously exposed vaccinees were limited because only a handful of AZD1222 recipients were SARS-CoV-2 seropositive at baseline. In the small 56-69-year group, the increase in depth fell short of significance, most likely because of low power. Epitopes outside the regions mutated in the B.1.351 and B.1.1.7 variants were reportedly recognized by nearly half of the unique spike-specific TCRs. Because no day 14 peak-response samples were available, the repertoires could be characterized only after the peak T cell response. Participants were mostly white British and included more females than males, and it was suggested by the authors that clonal diversity may have been underestimated. The vaccine-associated CD4 TCRs covered the entire spike protein, and the dominant responses fell in regions 160-218 and 743-854. Spike-specific TCR breadth and depth rose significantly after two AZD1222 doses compared with day 0 and with MenACWY recipients.

In the paper's terms, the time point label means: baseline before first vaccination. Vaccinee samples came from UK trials COV001 and COV002, including a single-blind randomized controlled phase 2/3 trial of AZD1222 (ChAdOx1 nCoV-19) in healthy adults. Trial participant PBMC samples were collected at day 0 and day 28 after the second dose for TCRbeta chain sequencing. A note on this clone: Its antigen has not been determined. No quality values exist for individual bases; no much larger clone is one base distant.

The CDR3 regions of human TCRbeta chains were analyzed by immunosequencing. In the paper's pipeline: TCRs in the repertoires were compared against a reference library of SARS-CoV-2-specific TCRs that had been generated with the MIRA antigen-specificity platform. Breadth was defined as the fraction of unique TCRs that were SARS-CoV-2-associated. Depth was defined as the fraction of total T cells that were SARS-CoV-2-associated. Each spike-specific TCR was assigned to its reactive spike region and to a CD4 or CD8 class using the MIRA data. Log10-transformed breadth and depth values were compared by one-way ANOVA with Sidak's multiple comparisons tests. TCRdb holds this immuneACCESS table with in-frame rearrangements only. Some clones are missing; in checked studies, unresolved V genes explain under half, and the rest has no known cause. V and J calls and clone size follow that table, whereas D and trimming were derived from the DNA. Counted in this sample were some 140,000 clones; approximately 90% of them appeared once. The top ten hold roughly 3.1% of the sample.

Here the chain combines TRBV5-1 and TRBJ2-1, with TRBD1 matching 8 junction bases. The source of this sequence is an adult in good health. The starting material was peripheral blood, obtained on day 0 of AZD1222 vaccination. The DNA sequence is as follows: TGCGCCAGCAGCTGGCTAAGGACAGGGAAGGATGAGCAGTTCTTC. It codes for CASSWLRTGKDEQFF.